Reported below is one T cell receptor (beta chain). As yet, its antigen is unknown. Germline is not matched at one junction end, which may reflect a read error. The data derive from a study of metastatic and nonmetastatic thyroid tumors. For the study at large: Repertoire comparisons spanned blood and tumor or nodule tissue from malignant and benign thyroid patients.

Patients had received no treatment of any kind before thyroid surgery. The CDR3 consists of 14 residues. CDR1 MNHEY and CDR2 SVGEGT come from the germline V gene. In the original processing: What underpinned the distant-metastasis classifier for papillary thyroid cancer was the set of CDR3 differences across clinicopathological groups. TCRdb reanalyzed the PCR reads with MiXCR. TCRdb's processing, not the authors', yielded these V and J calls. Counted here are about 24,000 clones, about 20% occurring once; the ten biggest clones make up about 7.6%. Regarding the study as a whole: Reported TCR beta diversity, measured in blood and tumor, was significantly higher for malignant thyroid tumors than for benign nodules.

The rearrangement joins TRBV6-2 or TRBV6-3 to TRBJ1-6, with TRBD1 matching 8 bases. The TCR comes from a female donor with papillary thyroid cancer or a benign thyroid nodule (not recorded which). Some clones in this sample may be carry-over from other donors' samples. Specimen: blood. Written as DNA, the CDR3 is TGTGCCAGCAGTTCAACAGGGGGAGATTCACCCCCCCACTTT. Translated: CASSSTGGDSPPHF.